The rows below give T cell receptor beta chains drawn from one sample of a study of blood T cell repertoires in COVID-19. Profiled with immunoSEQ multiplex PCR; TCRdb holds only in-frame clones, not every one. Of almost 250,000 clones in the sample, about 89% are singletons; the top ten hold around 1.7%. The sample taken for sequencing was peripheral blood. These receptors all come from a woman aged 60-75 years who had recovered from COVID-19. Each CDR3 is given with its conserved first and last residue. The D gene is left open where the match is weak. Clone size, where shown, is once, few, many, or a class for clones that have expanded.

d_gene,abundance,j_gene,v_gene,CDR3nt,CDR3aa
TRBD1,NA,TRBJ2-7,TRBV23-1,TGCGCCAGCAGTCAGCTCCTCAGGGGGTTGGAGCAGTACTTC,CASSQLLRGLEQYF
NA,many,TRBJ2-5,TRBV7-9,TGTGCCAGCAGCTTAGAGTACTCGTACCAAGAGACCCAGTACTTC,CASSLEYSYQETQYF
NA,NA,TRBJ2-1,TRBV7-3,TGTGCCAGCAGCTTTTTAAGCCCCTACAATGAGCAGTTCTTC,CASSFLSPYNEQFF
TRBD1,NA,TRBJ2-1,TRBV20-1,TGCAGGGGACAGGGAGGCAATGAGCAGTTCTTC,CRGQGGNEQFF
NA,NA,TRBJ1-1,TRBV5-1,TGCGCCAGCAGCTTGGGCACCTCAGGGAAGGGGGCTTTCTTT,CASSLGTSGKGAFF
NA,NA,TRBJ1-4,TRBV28,TGTGCCAGCAAGGACCTCAAGGGGCAAAGGGGTGAAAAACTGTTTTTT,CASKDLKGQRGEKLFF
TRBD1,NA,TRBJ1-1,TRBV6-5,TGTGCCAGCAGTAGGGGTGACAGGACAGGTATGTCTTTCTTT,CASSRGDRTGMSFF
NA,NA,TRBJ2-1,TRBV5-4,TGTGCCAGCAGCTTGGCCGGGCAGGGGACCTACAATGAGCAGTTCTTC,CASSLAGQGTYNEQFF
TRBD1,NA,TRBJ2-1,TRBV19,TGTGCCAGTAGTATAGGACAGGGATCCTACAATGAGCAGTTCTTC,CASSIGQGSYNEQFF
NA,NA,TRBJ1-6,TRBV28,TGTGCCAGCAGTTCACAGGGATTGTTGTATAATTCACCCCTCCACTTT,CASSSQGLLYNSPLHF